Sequencing of this TCR beta chain was carried out in a study of CD8 T cells in ankylosing spondylitis. Study-level findings and limits: The authors found the disease-linked clones to be CD8+ and relatively rare in peripheral blood.

About this clonotype: Its antigen is unidentified.

Scientists made TCR beta libraries using quantitative 5'-RACE with molecular barcodes. TCRdb reanalysed the 5' RACE reads using MiXCR and keeps one entry per CDR3 protein. The data contain about 170,000 distinct CDR3 sequences, approximately 16% of them seen just once; the ten biggest clones take up about 7.6%. This CDR3 has 14 residues. With V trimmed by 5 bases and J by 6 bases, 9 bases remained unmatched. Germline-derived CDR1 and CDR2 are SGHTA and FQGNSA. The receptor comes from a male donor with ankylosing spondylitis or in good health (not recorded which). The sequenced sample consisted of blood, either unsorted or a sorted T cell fraction (not recorded which). This sequence joins TRBV7-2 and TRBJ1-2; 7 nucleotides line up with TRBD1. This CDR3 is CASSRTKGTDGYTF. CDR3 sequence (DNA): TGTGCCAGCAGCCGTACGAAGGGGACAGATGGCTACACCTTC.